The sequence of this TCR beta chain was determined in a study of identical twins. Trimming cost V 4 bases and J 7 bases; bases outside gene matches: 10. Germline V gene data show CDR1 as SGHTA and CDR2 as FQGNSA. This CDR3 region has 16 residues. The sample holds a few counts of this clonotype. After template switching added a universal primer site, the resulting cDNA carried unique molecular identifiers. Via MiXCR, TCRdb re-called the 5' RACE reads, giving one row per CDR3 protein. The sample records roughly 1,500,000 distinct CDR3 sequences, under 35% being singletons. The sequenced material came from cord blood. The sequence derives from a newborn girl in good health. This chain joins TRBV7-2 and TRBJ2-1, with TRBD2 matching over 10 bases. The CDR3 bases are TGTGCCAGCAGCTCACAGAGCGGGGGGGCCATGAATGAGCAGTTCTTC. Its protein is CASSSQSGGAMNEQFF. The entire variable domain, with the rest obtained from reference TRBV7-2 and TRBJ2-1, is as follows: GAGVSQSPSNKVTEKGKDVELRCDPISGHTALYWYRQSLGQGLEFLIYFQGNSAPDKSGLPSDRFSAERTGGSVSTLTIQRTQQEDSAVYLCASSSQSGGAMNEQFFGPGTRLTVL.